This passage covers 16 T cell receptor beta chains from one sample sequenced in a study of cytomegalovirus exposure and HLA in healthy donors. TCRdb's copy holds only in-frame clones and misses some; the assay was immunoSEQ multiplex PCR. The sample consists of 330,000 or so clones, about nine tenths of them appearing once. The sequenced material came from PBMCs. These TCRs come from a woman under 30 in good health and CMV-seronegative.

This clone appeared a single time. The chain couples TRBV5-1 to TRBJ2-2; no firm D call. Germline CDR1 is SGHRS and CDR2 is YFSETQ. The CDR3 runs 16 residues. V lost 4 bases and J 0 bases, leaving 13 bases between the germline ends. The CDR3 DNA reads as TGCGCCAGCAGCCCGATAGCCGGGTCGAACACCGGGGAGCTGTTTTTT. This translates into CASSPIAGSNTGELFF.

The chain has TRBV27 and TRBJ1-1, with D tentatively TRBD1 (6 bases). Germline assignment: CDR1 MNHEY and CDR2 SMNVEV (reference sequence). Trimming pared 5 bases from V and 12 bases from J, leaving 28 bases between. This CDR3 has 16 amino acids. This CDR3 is CASSHSAVIQNDRTFF. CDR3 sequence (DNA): TGTGCCAGCAGTCACTCGGCGGTGATACAAAACGACAGGACTTTCTTT.

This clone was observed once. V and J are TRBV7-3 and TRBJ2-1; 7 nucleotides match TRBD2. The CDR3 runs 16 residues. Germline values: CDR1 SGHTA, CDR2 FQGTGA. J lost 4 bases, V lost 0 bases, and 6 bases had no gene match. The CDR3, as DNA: TGTGCCAGCAGCTTAACGGCGGGAGTAAGTTACAATGAGCAGTTCTTC. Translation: CASSLTAGVSYNEQFF.

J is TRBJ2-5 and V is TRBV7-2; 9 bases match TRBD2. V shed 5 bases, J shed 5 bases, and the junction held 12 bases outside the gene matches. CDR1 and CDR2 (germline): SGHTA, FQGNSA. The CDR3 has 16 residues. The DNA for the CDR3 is TGTGCCAGCAGCCCCCAAGCGGGAGGCGCCCGGGAGACCCAGTACTTC. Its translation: CASSPQAGGARETQYF.

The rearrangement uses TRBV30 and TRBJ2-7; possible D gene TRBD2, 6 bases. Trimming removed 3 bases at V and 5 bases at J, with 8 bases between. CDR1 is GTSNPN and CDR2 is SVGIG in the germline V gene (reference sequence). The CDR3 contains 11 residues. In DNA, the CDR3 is TGTGCCTGGAGCCGCGGGGACGAGCAGTACTTC. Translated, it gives CAWSRGDEQYF.

The DNA of the CDR3 is TGTGCCAGCAGCTTGGGGGACACAGCCTACGAGCAGTACTTC. Translation: CASSLGDTAYEQYF. The V gene is TRBV5-8, the J gene TRBJ2-7; weak D call: TRBD1 (6 bases). Germline V gene sequence: CDR1 SGHTS, CDR2 YDEGEE. CDR3 length: 14 amino acids. V gave up 0 bases and J gave up 2 bases, with 9 bases separating them.

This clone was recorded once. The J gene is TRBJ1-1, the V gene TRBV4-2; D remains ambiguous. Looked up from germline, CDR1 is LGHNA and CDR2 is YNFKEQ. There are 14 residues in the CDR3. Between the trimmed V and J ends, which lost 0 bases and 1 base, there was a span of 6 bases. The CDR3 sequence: CASSQDLQNTEAFF. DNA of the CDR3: TGTGCCAGCAGCCAAGATTTACAGAACACTGAAGCTTTCTTT.

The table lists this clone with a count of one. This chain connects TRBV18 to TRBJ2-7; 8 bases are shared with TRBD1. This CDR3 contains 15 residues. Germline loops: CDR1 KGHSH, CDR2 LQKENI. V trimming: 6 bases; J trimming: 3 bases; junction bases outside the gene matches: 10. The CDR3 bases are TGTGCCAGCTCGCTTATCGACAGGGGCTACTACGAGCAGTACTTC. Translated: CASSLIDRGYYEQYF.

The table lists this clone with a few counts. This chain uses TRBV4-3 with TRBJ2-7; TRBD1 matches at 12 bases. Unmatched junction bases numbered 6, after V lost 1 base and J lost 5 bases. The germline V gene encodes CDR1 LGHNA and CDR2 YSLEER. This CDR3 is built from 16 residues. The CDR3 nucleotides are TGCGCCAGCAGCCAAGCTCCCGGGACAGGGGGCGACGAGCAGTACTTC. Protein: CASSQAPGTGGDEQYF.

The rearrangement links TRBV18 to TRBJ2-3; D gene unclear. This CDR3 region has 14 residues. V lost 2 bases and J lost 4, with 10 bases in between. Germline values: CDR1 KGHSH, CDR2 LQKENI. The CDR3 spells CASSPVYLPDTQYF. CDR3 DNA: TGTGCCAGCTCACCAGTTTATCTTCCAGATACGCAGTATTTT.

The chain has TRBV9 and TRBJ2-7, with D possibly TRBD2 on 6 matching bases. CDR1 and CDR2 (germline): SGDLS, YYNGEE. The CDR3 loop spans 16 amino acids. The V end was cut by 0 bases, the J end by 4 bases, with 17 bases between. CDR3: CASSVGAGLGRYEQYF. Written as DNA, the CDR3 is TGTGCCAGCAGCGTAGGGGCAGGACTGGGGAGGTACGAGCAGTACTTC.

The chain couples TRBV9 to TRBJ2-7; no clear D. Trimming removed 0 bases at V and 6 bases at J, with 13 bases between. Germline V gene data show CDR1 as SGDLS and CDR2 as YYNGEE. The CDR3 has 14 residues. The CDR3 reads CASSVARSPSEQYF. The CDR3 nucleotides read TGTGCCAGCAGCGTAGCCCGGAGCCCGTCCGAGCAGTACTTC. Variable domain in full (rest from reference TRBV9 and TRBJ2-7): DSGVTQTPKHLITATGQRVTLRCSPRSGDLSVYWYQQSLDQGLQFLIQYYNGEERAKGNILERFSAQQFPDLHSELNLSSLELGDSALYFCASSVARSPSEQYFGPGTRLTVT.

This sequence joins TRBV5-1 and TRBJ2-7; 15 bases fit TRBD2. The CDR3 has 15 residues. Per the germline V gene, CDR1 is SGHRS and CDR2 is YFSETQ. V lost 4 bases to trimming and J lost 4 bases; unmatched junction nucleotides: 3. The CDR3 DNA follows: TGCGCCAGCAGCAACGGACTAGCGGGAGGGTACGAGCAGTACTTC. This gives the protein CASSNGLAGGYEQYF.

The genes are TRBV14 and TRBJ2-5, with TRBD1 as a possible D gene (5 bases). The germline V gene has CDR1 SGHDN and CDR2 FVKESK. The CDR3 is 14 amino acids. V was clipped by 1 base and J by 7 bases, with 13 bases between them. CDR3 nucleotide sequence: TGTGCCAGCAGCCAAGCAGGGTTTGATGGGACCCAGTACTTC. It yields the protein CASSQAGFDGTQYF. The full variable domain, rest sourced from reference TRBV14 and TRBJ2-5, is EAGVTQFPSHSVIEKGQTVTLRCDPISGHDNLYWYRRVMGKEIKFLLHFVKESKQDESGMPNNRFLAERTGGTYSTLKVQPAELEDSGVYFCASSQAGFDGTQYFGPGTRLLVL.

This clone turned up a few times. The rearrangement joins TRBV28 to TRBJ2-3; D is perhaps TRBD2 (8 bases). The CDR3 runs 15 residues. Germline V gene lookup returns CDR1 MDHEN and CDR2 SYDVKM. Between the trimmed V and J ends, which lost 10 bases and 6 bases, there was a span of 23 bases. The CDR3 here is CATRLGLGGQDTQYF. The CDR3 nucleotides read TGTGCCACCAGGCTGGGACTAGGGGGCCAGGATACGCAGTATTTT.

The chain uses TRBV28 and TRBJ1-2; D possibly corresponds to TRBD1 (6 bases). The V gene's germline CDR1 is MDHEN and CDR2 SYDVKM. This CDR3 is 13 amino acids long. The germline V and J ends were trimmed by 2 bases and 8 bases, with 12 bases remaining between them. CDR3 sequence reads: CASSLAGAWGYTF. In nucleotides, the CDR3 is TGTGCCAGCAGTTTAGCGGGGGCGTGGGGCTACACCTTC.